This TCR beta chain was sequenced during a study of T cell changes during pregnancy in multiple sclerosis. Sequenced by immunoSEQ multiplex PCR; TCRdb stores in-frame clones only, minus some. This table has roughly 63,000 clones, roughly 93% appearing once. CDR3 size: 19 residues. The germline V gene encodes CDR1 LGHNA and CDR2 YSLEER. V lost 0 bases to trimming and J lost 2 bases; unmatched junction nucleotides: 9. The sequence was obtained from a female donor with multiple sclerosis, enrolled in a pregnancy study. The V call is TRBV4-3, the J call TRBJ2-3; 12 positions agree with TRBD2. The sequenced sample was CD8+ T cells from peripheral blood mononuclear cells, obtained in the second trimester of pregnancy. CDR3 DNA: TGCGCCAGCAGCCAAGATAAGACTAGCGGGGGCTCATTCACAGATACGCAGTATTTT. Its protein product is CASSQDKTSGGSFTDTQYF.